This TCR beta chain was obtained from a study of regulatory T cells in long-lasting Graves disease. Regarding the study as a whole: Favored gene segments in persistent disease were TRBV28, TRBJ1-2 and TRBJ2-5.

The CDR3 contains 13 residues. The V and J ends lost 7 bases and 0 bases, in that order; junction bases with no gene match: 2. Germline loops: CDR1 SQVTM, CDR2 ANQGSEA. Concerning this clonotype itself: Its cognate antigen is unknown.

Building the TCR beta libraries relied on iRepertoire HTBI primers, and CDR3 regions underwent Arm-PCR. TCRdb reanalysed the multiplex PCR reads using MiXCR and keeps one entry per CDR3 protein. Of roughly 440,000 distinct CDR3 sequences in the sample, approximately 16% were seen once. Time point in this sample: newly diagnosed GD, antithyroid drugs for less than 3 months. The TCR library was made from RNA that had been extracted from PBMCs in TRIzol. This sample was shared with a second study, whose subject was T cells in Graves' hyperthyroidism and ophthalmopathy. According to that study: Initially, a first-round RT-PCR of the TCR CDR3 employed the HTBI primer set.

This sequence joins TRBV29-1 and TRBJ1-3; 8 bases are shared with TRBD1. This sequence originates from a woman aged 18-30 years with Graves disease. The sequencing used peripheral blood mononuclear cells (PBMCs), collected at new diagnosis, from a patient treated with antithyroid drugs. The CDR3 coding sequence is TGCAGCGCCACAGGGGGCTCTGGAAACACCATATATTTT. It is translated as CSATGGSGNTIYF.